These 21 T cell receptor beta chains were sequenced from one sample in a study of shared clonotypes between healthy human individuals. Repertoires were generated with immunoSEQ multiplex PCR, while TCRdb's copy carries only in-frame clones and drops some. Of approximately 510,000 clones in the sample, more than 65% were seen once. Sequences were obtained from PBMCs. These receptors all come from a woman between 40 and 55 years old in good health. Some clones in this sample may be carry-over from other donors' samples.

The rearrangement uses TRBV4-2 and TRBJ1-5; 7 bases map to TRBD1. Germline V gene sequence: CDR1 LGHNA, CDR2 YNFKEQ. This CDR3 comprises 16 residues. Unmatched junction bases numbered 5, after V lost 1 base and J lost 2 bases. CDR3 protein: CASSQADREGNQPQHF. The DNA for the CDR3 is TGTGCCAGCAGCCAAGCTGACAGGGAGGGCAATCAGCCCCAGCATTTT.

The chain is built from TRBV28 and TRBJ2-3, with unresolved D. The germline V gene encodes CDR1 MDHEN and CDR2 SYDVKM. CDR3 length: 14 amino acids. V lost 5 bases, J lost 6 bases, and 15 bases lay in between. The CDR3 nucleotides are TGTGCCAGCAGTCGACTCACCGAAGGGGATACGCAGTATTTT. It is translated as CASSRLTEGDTQYF.

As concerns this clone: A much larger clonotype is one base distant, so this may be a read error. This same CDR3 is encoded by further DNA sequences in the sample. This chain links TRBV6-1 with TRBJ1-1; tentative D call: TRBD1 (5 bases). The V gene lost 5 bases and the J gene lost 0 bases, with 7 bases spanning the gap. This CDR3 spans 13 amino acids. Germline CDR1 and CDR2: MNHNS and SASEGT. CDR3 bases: TGTGCCAGCAGTACGGGACTGAACACTGAAGCTTTCTTT. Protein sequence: CASSTGLNTEAFF.

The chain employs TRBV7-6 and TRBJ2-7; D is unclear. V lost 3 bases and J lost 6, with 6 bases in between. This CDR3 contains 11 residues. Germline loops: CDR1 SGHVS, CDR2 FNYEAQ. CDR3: CASSLYGEQYF. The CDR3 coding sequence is TGTGCCAGCAGCTTGTATGGCGAGCAGTACTTC.

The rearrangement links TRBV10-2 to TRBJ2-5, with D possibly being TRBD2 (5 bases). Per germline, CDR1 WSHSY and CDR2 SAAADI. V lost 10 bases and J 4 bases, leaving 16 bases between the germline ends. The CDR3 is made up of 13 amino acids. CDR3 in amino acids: CATLGAAAETQYF. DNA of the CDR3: TGCGCCACCCTCGGTGCAGCGGCAGAGACCCAGTACTTC.

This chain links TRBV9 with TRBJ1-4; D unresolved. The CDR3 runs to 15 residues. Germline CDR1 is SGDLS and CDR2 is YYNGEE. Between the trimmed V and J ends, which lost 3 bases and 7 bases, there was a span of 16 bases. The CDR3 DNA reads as TGTGCCAGCAGCGGGGGAAGTGGGGTGGCTGAAAAACTGTTTTTT. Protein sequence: CASSGGSGVAEKLFF.

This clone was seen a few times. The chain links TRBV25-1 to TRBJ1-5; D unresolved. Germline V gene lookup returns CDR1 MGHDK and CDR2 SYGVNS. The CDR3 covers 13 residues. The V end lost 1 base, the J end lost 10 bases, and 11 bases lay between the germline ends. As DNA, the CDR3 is TGTGCCAGCAGTGAATTCGGACTCCTCCCCCAGCATTTT. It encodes CASSEFGLLPQHF.

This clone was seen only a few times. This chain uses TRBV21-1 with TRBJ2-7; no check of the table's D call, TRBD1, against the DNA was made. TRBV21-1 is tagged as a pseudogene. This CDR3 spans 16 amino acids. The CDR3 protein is CASKNTLGTEPYEQYF. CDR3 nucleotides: TGTGCCAGCAAAAACACGCTGGGGACAGAGCCCTACGAGCAGTACTTC.

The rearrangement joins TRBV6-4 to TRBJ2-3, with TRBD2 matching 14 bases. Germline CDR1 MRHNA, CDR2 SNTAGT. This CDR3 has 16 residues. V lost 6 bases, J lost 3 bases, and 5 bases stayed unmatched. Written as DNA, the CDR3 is TGTGCCAGCAGCCTCGGACTAGCGGGAGGTACAGATACGCAGTATTTT. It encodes CASSLGLAGGTDTQYF.

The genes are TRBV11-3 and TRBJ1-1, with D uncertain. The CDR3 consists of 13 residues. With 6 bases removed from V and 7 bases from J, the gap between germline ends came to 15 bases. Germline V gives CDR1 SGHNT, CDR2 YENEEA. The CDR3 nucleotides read TGTGCCAGCAGTCCTAGTCGGTTCGGTGAAGCTTTCTTT. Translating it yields CASSPSRFGEAFF.

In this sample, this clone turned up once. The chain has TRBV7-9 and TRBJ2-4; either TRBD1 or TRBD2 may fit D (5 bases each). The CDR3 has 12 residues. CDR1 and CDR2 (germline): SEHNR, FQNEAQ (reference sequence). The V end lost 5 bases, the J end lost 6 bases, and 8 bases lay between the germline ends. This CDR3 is CASSRDGNIQYF. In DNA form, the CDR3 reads TGTGCCAGCAGCCGGGACGGAAACATTCAGTACTTC.

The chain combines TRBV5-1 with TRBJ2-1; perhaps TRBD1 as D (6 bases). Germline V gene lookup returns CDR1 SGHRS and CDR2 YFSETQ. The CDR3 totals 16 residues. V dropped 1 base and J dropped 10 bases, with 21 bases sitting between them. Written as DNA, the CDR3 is TGCGCCAGCAGCTTGCCCGAAAGGACAGTTAGGAACGAGCAGTTCTTC. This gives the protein CASSLPERTVRNEQFF.

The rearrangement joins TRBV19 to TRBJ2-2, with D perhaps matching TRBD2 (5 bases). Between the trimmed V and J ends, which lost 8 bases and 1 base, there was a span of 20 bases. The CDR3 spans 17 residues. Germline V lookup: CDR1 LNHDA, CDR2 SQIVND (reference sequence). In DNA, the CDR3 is TGTGCCAGTTTAAACAGCGGTTCTCTAGTGAACACCGGGGAGCTGTTTTTT. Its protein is CASLNSGSLVNTGELFF.

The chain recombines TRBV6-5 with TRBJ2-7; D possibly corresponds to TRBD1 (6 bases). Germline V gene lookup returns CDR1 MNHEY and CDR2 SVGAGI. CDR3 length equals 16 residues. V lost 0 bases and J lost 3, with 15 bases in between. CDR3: CASSYSGTSLLYEQYF. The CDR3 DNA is TGTGCCAGCAGTTACTCTGGGACATCGCTCCTCTACGAGCAGTACTTC.

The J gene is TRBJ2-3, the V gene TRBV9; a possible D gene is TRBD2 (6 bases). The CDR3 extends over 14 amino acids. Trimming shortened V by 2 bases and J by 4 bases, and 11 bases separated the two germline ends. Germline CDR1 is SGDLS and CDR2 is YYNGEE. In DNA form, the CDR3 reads TGTGCCAGCAGCGTGGCTAGCGAGGCAGATACGCAGTATTTT. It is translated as CASSVASEADTQYF. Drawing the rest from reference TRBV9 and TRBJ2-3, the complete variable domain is DSGVTQTPKHLITATGQRVTLRCSPRSGDLSVYWYQQSLDQGLQFLIQYYNGEERAKGNILERFSAQQFPDLHSELNLSSLELGDSALYFCASSVASEADTQYFGPGTRLTVL.

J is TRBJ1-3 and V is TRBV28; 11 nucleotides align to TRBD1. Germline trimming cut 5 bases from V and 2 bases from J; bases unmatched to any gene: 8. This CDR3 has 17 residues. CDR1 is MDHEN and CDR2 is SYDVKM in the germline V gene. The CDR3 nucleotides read TGTGCCAGCAGTGCGCCGGGACAGGGGGTGGCTGGAAACACCATATATTTT. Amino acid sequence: CASSAPGQGVAGNTIYF.

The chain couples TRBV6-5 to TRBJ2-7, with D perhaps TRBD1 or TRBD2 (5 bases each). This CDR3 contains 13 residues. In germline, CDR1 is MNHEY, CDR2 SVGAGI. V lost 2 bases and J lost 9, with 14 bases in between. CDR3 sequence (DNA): TGTGCCAGCAGTTACGACGGGGCGTTGGTGCAGTACTTC. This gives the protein CASSYDGALVQYF.

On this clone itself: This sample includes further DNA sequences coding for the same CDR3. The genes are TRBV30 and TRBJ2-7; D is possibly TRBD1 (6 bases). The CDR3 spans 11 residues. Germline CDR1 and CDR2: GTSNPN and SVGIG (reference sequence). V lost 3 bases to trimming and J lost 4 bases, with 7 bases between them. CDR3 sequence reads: CAWSQGYEQYF. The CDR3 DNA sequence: TGTGCCTGGAGCCAGGGGTACGAGCAGTACTTC.

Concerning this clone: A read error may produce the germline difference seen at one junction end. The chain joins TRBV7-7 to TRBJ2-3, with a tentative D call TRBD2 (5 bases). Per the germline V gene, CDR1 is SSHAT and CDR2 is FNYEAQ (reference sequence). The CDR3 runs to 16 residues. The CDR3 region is CASSPESGGSTGTQYF. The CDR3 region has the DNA TGTGCTAGCAGCCCCGAGAGCGGAGGCTCAACTGGTACGCAGTATTTT.

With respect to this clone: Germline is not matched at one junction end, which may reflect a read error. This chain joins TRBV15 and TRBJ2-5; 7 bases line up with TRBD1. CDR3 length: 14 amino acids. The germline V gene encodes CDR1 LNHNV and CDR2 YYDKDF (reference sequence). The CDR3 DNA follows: TGTGCCACCAGCGGAGACAGGGAACAAGAGACCCAGTACTTC. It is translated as CATSGDREQETQYF.

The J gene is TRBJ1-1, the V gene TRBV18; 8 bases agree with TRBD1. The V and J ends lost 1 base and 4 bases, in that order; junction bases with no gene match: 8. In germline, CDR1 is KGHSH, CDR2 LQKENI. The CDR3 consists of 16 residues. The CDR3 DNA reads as TGTGCCAGCTCACCACGGGCAGGGGGCGTGGGCACTGAAGCTTTCTTT. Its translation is CASSPRAGGVGTEAFF.